Reported below is one T cell receptor (beta chain). This record belongs to a study of blood T cell repertoires in COVID-19. The protocol was immunoSEQ multiplex PCR, while the TCRdb copy is restricted to in-frame clones and leaves out a portion. The profile shows 350,000 or so clones, around 88% of them singletons. Germline loops: CDR1 SNHLY, CDR2 FYNNEI. The CDR3 has 17 amino acids. The junction had 8 bases not matched to a gene; V was cut back by 3 bases and J by 0 bases. The V and J genes are TRBV2 and TRBJ1-3, with 7 nucleotides matching TRBD1. The material sequenced was peripheral blood. The receptor was isolated from a woman aged 30 to 39 with COVID-19, enrolled during active disease. CDR3 DNA: TGTGCCAGCAGTGATTTGGGGACAGATTTCTCTGGAAACACCATATATTTT. Translated: CASSDLGTDFSGNTIYF.